Below are 4 T cell receptor beta chains sequenced from a single sample in a study of T cells in Graves' hyperthyroidism and ophthalmopathy. TCR beta CDR3 sequences were amplified from RNA transcripts. HTBI primers were the set used in a first-round RT-PCR of the TCR CDR3. TCRdb passed the multiplex PCR reads through MiXCR, listing each CDR3 protein once. The data contain a few hundred thousand distinct CDR3 sequences, less than 25% of them singletons. Material for sequencing was blood. The origin of the receptors is a man aged 18 to 29 with Graves' hyperthyroidism.

The V gene is TRBV15, the J gene TRBJ2-7; 8 bases agree with TRBD1. The CDR3 has 16 amino acids. The trim removed 0 bases at V and 4 bases at J, leaving 8 bases unmatched. Germline V gene lookup returns CDR1 LNHNV and CDR2 YYDKDF (reference sequence). CDR3 amino acids: CATSRDKEDRVYEQYF. The DNA of the CDR3 is TGTGCCACCAGCAGAGATAAGGAGGACAGGGTGTACGAGCAGTACTTC.

The table lists this clonotype with many counts. The chain links TRBV6-5 to TRBJ2-5; TRBD1 aligns across 9 bases. V lost 0 bases and J lost 0; bases outside the gene matches: 2. The CDR3 has 16 amino acids. Germline V gene sequence: CDR1 MNHEY, CDR2 SVGAGI. This CDR3 is CASSYSGTGNQETQYF. The CDR3 coding sequence is TGTGCCAGCAGTTACTCCGGGACAGGGAACCAAGAGACCCAGTACTTC.

This clonotype has at least ten counts. No conserved phenylalanine or tryptophan is present at the end of the CDR3, so a read error is the likely explanation. The V gene is TRBV12-3 or TRBV12-4, the J gene TRBJ1-3; no definite D call. Trimming left V 7 bases short and J 0 bases short, with 10 bases between. The CDR3 totals 14 residues. CDR3: CASTLGSSGNTIYL. CDR3 nucleotide sequence: TGTGCCAGCACCCTAGGGTCCTCTGGAAACACCATATATCTT.

This clonotype was picked up a small number of times. The chain recombines TRBV12-3 or TRBV12-4 with TRBJ2-2; 9 bases match TRBD1. The CDR3 is made up of 16 amino acids. The junction had 5 bases not matched to a gene; V was cut back by 2 bases and J by 4 bases. The chain's CDR3 is CASSLRGQGSTGELFF. CDR3 sequence (DNA): TGTGCCAGCAGTTTAAGGGGACAGGGTAGCACCGGGGAGCTGTTTTTT.